A selection of T cell receptor beta chains follows, all from one sample in a study of T cell repertoires in cytomegalovirus infection. TCRdb re-analysed the reads in MiXCR, keeping a single row per CDR3 protein. The repertoire consists of hundreds of thousands of distinct CDR3 sequences, with 20% to 25% occurring once and the leading ten covering approximately 8%. The specimen sequenced was CD8+ T cells from PBMCs. The source is a human donor in good health (CMV status not recorded). Some clones in this sample may be carry-over from other donors' samples. Each CDR3 is given with its conserved first and last residue. A D gene is named only where the DNA matches it firmly. Expanded clones get a size class; other rows say once, few or many, or leave the size out.

V gene	D gene	CDR3 length	clone size	J gene	CDR3 protein	CDR3 DNA
TRBV6-5	NA	15	NA	TRBJ2-2	CASSYSVQNTGELFF	TGTGCCAGCAGTTACTCTGTGCAGAACACCGGGGAGCTGTTTTTT
TRBV2	NA	15	few	TRBJ1-2	CASSEASGLNYGYTF	TGTGCCAGCAGTGAAGCCTCGGGGCTTAACTATGGCTACACCTTC
TRBV6-5	NA	15	NA	TRBJ2-7	CASSNPIGTLYEQYF	TGTGCCAGCAGTAACCCTATCGGGACTTTATACGAGCAGTACTTC
TRBV4-2	TRBD1	19	NA	TRBJ1-4	CASSQVPGQGSATNEKLFF	TGTGCCAGCAGCCAAGTCCCGGGACAGGGATCGGCAACTAATGAAAAACTGTTTTTT
TRBV7-8	TRBD2	14	many	TRBJ2-5	CASSPTSGGETQYF	TGTGCCAGCAGCCCAACTAGCGGGGGGGAGACCCAGTACTTC
TRBV6-1	NA	15	NA	TRBJ2-1	CASSEIGAPRNEQFF	TGTGCCAGCAGTGAAATAGGGGCCCCAAGGAATGAGCAGTTCTTC
TRBV6-2/TRBV6-3	NA	15	NA	TRBJ2-2	CASSAGRRRPRELFF	TGTGCCAGCAGTGCAGGACGAAGGCGCCCCCGGGAGCTGTTTTTT
TRBV28	NA	14	many	TRBJ1-5	CASSYPGANQPQHF	TGTGCCAGCAGTTATCCTGGGGCCAATCAGCCCCAGCATTTT
TRBV29-1	TRBD1	14	NA	TRBJ2-1	CSVERQGAYNEQFF	TGCAGCGTTGAGAGGCAGGGGGCCTACAATGAGCAGTTCTTC
TRBV27	NA	12	many	TRBJ2-3	CASSHYTDTQYF	TGTGCCAGCAGTCATTACACAGATACGCAGTATTTT
TRBV4-2	NA	15	few	TRBJ2-2	CASSQGHTNTGELFF	TGTGCCAGCAGCCAAGGTCACACGAACACCGGGGAGCTGTTTTTT
TRBV12-3/TRBV12-4	NA	12	many	TRBJ1-2	CASSSGRYGYTF	TGTGCCAGCAGCTCCGGCCGGTATGGCTACACCTTC
TRBV5-4	NA	13	few	TRBJ2-1	CASSLSITSEQFF	TGTGCCAGCAGCTTGAGTATTACCAGTGAGCAGTTCTTC
TRBV13	NA	15	NA	TRBJ1-2	CASSLGRGDYYGYTF	TGTGCCAGCAGCTTAGGGCGGGGGGATTACTATGGCTACACCTTC
TRBV19	NA	13	NA	TRBJ1-2	CASSQGVDYGYTF	TGTGCCAGTAGTCAGGGTGTCGACTATGGCTACACCTTC
TRBV7-6	NA	18	few	TRBJ1-5	CASSLNPAGGGIDQPQHF	TGTGCCAGCAGCTTAAACCCCGCGGGGGGCGGGATCGATCAGCCCCAGCATTTT
TRBV12-3/TRBV12-4	NA	15	many	TRBJ1-6	CASSFPGIYNSPLHF	TGTGCCAGCAGTTTCCCCGGGATCTATAATTCACCCCTCCACTTT
TRBV7-8	NA	15	many	TRBJ1-2	CASSPTPGNNYGYTF	TGTGCCAGCAGCCCAACGCCGGGGAATAACTATGGCTACACCTTC
TRBV5-1	NA	18	few	TRBJ1-6	CASSLVTPGESYNSPLHF	TGCGCCAGCAGCTTGGTGACCCCGGGAGAGTCCTATAATTCACCCCTCCACTTT
TRBV7-6	TRBD2	15	few	TRBJ2-2	CASSLGTSVTGELFF	TGTGCCAGCAGCTTAGGGACTAGCGTCACCGGGGAGCTGTTTTTT
TRBV7-9	TRBD1	14	few	TRBJ2-7	CASSSSGTDYEQYF	TGTGCCAGCAGCTCCTCCGGGACAGACTACGAGCAGTACTTC
TRBV7-6	NA	14	NA	TRBJ2-7	CASSLERYGDEQYF	TGTGCCAGCAGCTTAGAGAGATATGGAGACGAGCAGTACTTC
TRBV2	TRBD1	13	many	TRBJ2-2	CARADRGNGELFF	TGTGCCAGGGCGGACAGGGGGAACGGGGAGCTGTTTTTT
TRBV7-9	TRBD2	16	many	TRBJ2-5	CASSLRLAGYKETQYF	TGTGCCAGCAGCCTTCGACTAGCGGGGTATAAAGAGACCCAGTACTTC
TRBV12-3/TRBV12-4	NA	14	NA	TRBJ1-5	CVSSPDSSNQPQHF	TGTGTCAGCAGTCCGGACAGTAGCAATCAGCCCCAGCATTTT
TRBV7-2	TRBD2	14	NA	TRBJ2-5	CASSWGGGQETQYF	TGTGCCAGCAGCTGGGGGGGGGGTCAAGAGACCCAGTACTTC
TRBV7-3	NA	15	few	TRBJ1-2	CASSSNIFGTNGYTF	TGTGCCAGCAGCTCCAATATTTTCGGGACCAATGGCTACACCTTC
TRBV7-2	NA	16	many	TRBJ1-5	CASSLAPGEVGQPQHF	TGTGCCAGCAGCTTAGCGCCCGGGGAAGTCGGTCAGCCCCAGCATTTT
TRBV7-9	NA	13	many	TRBJ2-1	CASSLGNYNEQFF	TGTGCCAGCAGCTTGGGGAATTACAATGAGCAGTTCTTC
TRBV6-6	NA	17	NA	TRBJ2-1	CASSYSKGEHSYNEQFF	TGTGCCAGCAGTTACTCGAAGGGGGAGCACTCCTACAATGAGCAGTTCTTC
TRBV19	NA	14	few	TRBJ1-1	CASSIQGLGTEAFF	TGTGCCAGTAGTATTCAGGGTCTGGGGACTGAAGCTTTCTTT
TRBV2	NA	17	NA	TRBJ2-3	CASRGDHKGASTDTQYF	TGTGCCAGCAGGGGGGATCACAAAGGAGCTAGCACAGATACGCAGTATTTT
TRBV15	NA	15	few	TRBJ1-6	CATSRVTAGDSPLHF	TGTGCCACCAGCAGAGTGACGGCAGGGGATTCACCCCTCCACTTT
TRBV19	TRBD1	16	NA	TRBJ2-1	CASRTTGGWLVNEQFF	TGTGCCAGTAGGACGACAGGGGGGTGGTTGGTCAATGAGCAGTTCTTC
TRBV20-1	NA	18	NA	TRBJ2-5	CSAREEQRADMIGETQYF	TGCAGTGCTAGAGAAGAGCAGCGGGCGGACATGATCGGAGAGACCCAGTACTTC
TRBV27	NA	12	NA	TRBJ1-2	CASSHTKEGYTF	TGTGCCAGCAGCCATACAAAGGAGGGCTACACCTTC
TRBV7-8	TRBD2	20	many	TRBJ2-2	CASSQYAGTSGGQNTGELFF	TGTGCCAGCAGCCAATATGCCGGGACTAGCGGGGGACAGAACACCGGGGAGCTGTTTTTT
TRBV20-1	TRBD1	13	NA	TRBJ2-4	CSARGQGRNIQYF	TGCAGTGCCCGGGGACAGGGAAGGAACATTCAGTACTTC
TRBV20-1	NA	13	NA	TRBJ1-3	CSASIPSGNTIYF	TGCAGTGCATCAATACCGTCTGGAAACACCATATATTTT
TRBV5-6	NA	12	NA	TRBJ2-5	CASSSMSETQYF	TGTGCCAGCAGCTCAATGTCAGAGACCCAGTACTTC
TRBV5-5	NA	16	NA	TRBJ2-5	CASSLRGRGPWETQYF	TGTGCCAGCAGCCTGAGGGGCAGGGGCCCATGGGAGACCCAGTACTTC
TRBV25-1	NA	14	few	TRBJ2-6	CASTRGVGANVLTF	TGTGCCAGCACCAGGGGTGTTGGGGCCAACGTCCTGACTTTC
TRBV27	NA	15	once	TRBJ1-5	CASSLSIGGRQPQHF	TGTGCCAGCAGTTTATCGATTGGGGGTCGGCAGCCCCAGCATTTT
TRBV7-9	TRBD1	16	NA	TRBJ2-1	CASRYRDSRRIDEQFF	TGTGCCAGCAGATACCGGGACAGTCGGAGAATTGATGAGCAGTTCTTC
TRBV6-1	TRBD2	16	NA	TRBJ2-1	CASSEKRGGPYNEQFF	TGTGCCAGCAGTGAAAAGCGGGGGGGCCCCTACAATGAGCAGTTCTTC
TRBV4-1	NA	17	NA	TRBJ1-4	CASSQDLQGATNEKLFF	TGCGCCAGCAGCCAAGATCTTCAAGGGGCGACTAATGAAAAACTGTTTTTT
TRBV29-1	NA	10	few	TRBJ2-5	CSAKEETQYF	TGCAGCGCTAAGGAAGAGACCCAGTACTTC
TRBV12-3/TRBV12-4	NA	13	NA	TRBJ2-3	CASSLPTTDTQYF	TGTGCCAGCAGCCTACCGACCACAGATACGCAGTATTTT
TRBV6-6	TRBD1	16	few	TRBJ2-1	CASSYTRQGLYNEQFF	TGTGCCAGCAGTTACACCCGACAGGGGTTGTACAATGAGCAGTTCTTC
TRBV25-1	TRBD1	16	few	TRBJ2-5	CASSKWTGGPQETQYF	TGTGCCAGCAGCAAATGGACAGGGGGCCCTCAAGAGACCCAGTACTTC
TRBV7-8	NA	15	many	TRBJ1-1	CASSLALRANTEAFF	TGTGCCAGCAGCTTAGCGCTGAGGGCGAACACTGAAGCTTTCTTT
TRBV7-2	NA	16	many	TRBJ1-1	CASSPKTMWEGIEAFF	TGTGCCAGCAGCCCTAAAACTATGTGGGAAGGGATAGAAGCTTTCTTT